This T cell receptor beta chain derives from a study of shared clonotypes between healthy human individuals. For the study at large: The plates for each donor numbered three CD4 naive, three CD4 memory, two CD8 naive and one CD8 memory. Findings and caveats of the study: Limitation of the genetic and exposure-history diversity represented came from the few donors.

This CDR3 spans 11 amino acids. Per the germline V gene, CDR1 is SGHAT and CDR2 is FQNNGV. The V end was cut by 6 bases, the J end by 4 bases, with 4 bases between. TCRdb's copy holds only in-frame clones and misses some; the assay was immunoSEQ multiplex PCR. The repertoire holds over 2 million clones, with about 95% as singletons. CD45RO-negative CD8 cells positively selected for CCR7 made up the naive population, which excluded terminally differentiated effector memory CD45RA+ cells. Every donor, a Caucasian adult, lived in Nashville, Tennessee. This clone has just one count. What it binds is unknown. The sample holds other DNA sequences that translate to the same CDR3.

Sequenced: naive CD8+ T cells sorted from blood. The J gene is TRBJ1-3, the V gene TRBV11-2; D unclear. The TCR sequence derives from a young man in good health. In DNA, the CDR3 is TGTGCCAGCAGTTCCGGAAACACCATATATTTT. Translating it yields CASSSGNTIYF.